This entry concerns a single T cell receptor (beta chain). The repertoire was sequenced with immunoSEQ multiplex PCR; TCRdb's copy has only in-frame clones and lacks some. The data contain 70,000 to 95,000 clones, roughly 93% of them singletons. This entry comes from a study of OX40 agonist ivuxolimab in advanced cancers. Trimming left V 7 bases short and J 7 bases short, with 16 bases between. Per the germline V gene, CDR1 is MDHEN and CDR2 is SYDVKM. CDR3 length equals 14 residues. The TCR comes from an adult with an advanced solid tumor such as melanoma, head and neck, liver or kidney cancer. The gene calls are TRBV28 and TRBJ2-2, with a weak D call TRBD1 (6 bases). Sequences were derived from CD4+ or CD8+ T cells sorted from blood, sampled in a trial of the OX40 agonist ivuxolimab. CDR3 nucleotides: TGTGCCAGCAAGAAACAGGGTTATGGCGGGGAGCTGTTTTTT. This encodes CASKKQGYGGELFF.